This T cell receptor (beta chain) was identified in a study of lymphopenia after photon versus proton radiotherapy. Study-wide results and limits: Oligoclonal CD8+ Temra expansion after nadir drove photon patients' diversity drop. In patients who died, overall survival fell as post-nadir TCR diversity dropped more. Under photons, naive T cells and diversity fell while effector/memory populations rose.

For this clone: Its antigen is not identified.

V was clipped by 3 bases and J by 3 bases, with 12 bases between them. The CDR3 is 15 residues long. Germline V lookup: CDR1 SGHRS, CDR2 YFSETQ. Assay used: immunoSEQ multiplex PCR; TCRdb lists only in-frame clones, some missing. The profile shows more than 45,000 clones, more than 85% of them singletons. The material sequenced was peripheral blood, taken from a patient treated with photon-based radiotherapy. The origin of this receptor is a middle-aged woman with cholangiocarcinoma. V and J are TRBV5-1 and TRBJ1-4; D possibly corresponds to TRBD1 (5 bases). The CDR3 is CASSSGSGANEKLFF. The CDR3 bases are TGCGCCAGCAGCTCCGGGTCGGGGGCTAATGAAAAACTGTTTTTT.